These 15 T cell receptor beta chains were sequenced from one sample in a study of T cell repertoires in cytomegalovirus infection. TCRdb itself ran the reads through MiXCR, one entry per CDR3 protein. The sample lists 100,000 to 150,000 distinct CDR3 sequences, around 32% occurring once. Antigen specificity for these receptors is unknown. This specimen consisted of CD8+ T cells from cultured PBMCs, obtained from culture after CMV antigen stimulation. These TCRs come from a human donor in good health (CMV status not recorded). Some clones in this sample may be carry-over from other donors' samples.

This rearrangement joins TRBV19 to TRBJ1-1, with D maybe TRBD1 (5 bases). CDR3 length equals 15 residues. Trimming pared 1 base from V and 0 bases from J, leaving 9 bases between. Germline CDR1 is LNHDA and CDR2 is SQIVND (reference sequence). The CDR3 coding sequence is TGTGCCAGTAGTATAGGACAGATATTGAACACTGAAGCTTTCTTT. Its translation is CASSIGQILNTEAFF.

With respect to this clonotype: This sequence may be a read error, since a much larger clone differs from it by one base. The V call is TRBV7-8, the J call TRBJ2-2; the D gene is possibly TRBD1 (6 bases). The germline CDR1 and CDR2 sequences are SGHVS and FQNEAQ. CDR3 length: 16 amino acids. CDR3 in amino acids: CVSSSSGTTDTGELFF. The CDR3 nucleotides are TGTGTCAGCAGCTCCTCCGGGACAACGGACACCGGGGAGCTGTTTTTT. The complete variable domain, with remaining parts taken from reference TRBV7-8 and TRBJ2-2, reads GAGVSQSPRYKVAKRGQDVALRCDPISGHVSLFWYQQALGQGPEFLTYFQNEAQLDKSGLPSDRFFAERPEGSVSTLKIQRTQQEDSAVYLCVSSSSGTTDTGELFFGEGSRLTVL.

This clonotype turned up a few times. The chain is built from TRBV7-9 and TRBJ2-5; D unresolved. CDR3 length: 14 amino acids. Trimming shortened V by 5 bases and J by 4 bases, and 14 bases separated the two germline ends. CDR1 SEHNR and CDR2 FQNEAQ come from the germline V gene (reference sequence). The CDR3 here is CASSLSVGGETQYF. CDR3 nucleotide sequence: TGTGCCAGCAGCCTATCTGTGGGCGGAGAGACCCAGTACTTC.

The chain joins TRBV7-8 to TRBJ2-3; 14 bases align to TRBD2. Germline V CDR1 and CDR2: SGHVS, FQNEAQ. J gave up 4 bases and V 6 bases, and 3 bases lay outside the gene matches. The CDR3 is made up of 15 amino acids. CDR3: CASSRLAGGPDTQYF. The CDR3 nucleotides read TGTGCCAGCAGTCGACTAGCGGGGGGGCCAGATACGCAGTATTTT.

This clonotype has at least ten counts. The chain couples TRBV4-1 to TRBJ2-7, with D possibly being TRBD1 (6 bases). The V gene lost 3 bases and the J gene lost 1 base, with 10 bases spanning the gap. The CDR3 spans 14 residues. The germline CDR1 and CDR2 sequences are MGHRA and YSYEKL. CDR3 in DNA: TGCGCCAGCAGCCAGTTCGGACAGTCCTACGAGCAGTACTTC. Translating gives CASSQFGQSYEQYF.

This clonotype was counted a few times. In DNA, the CDR3 is TGTGCCAGCAGTTCGTCTAGAACCGGTCAGCTTTGGGGAGAACTGTTTTTT. Translation: CASSSSRTGQLWGELFF. The rearrangement links TRBV27 to TRBJ1-4, with unresolved D. The CDR3 totals 17 residues. V lost 4 bases and J 12 bases, leaving 27 bases between the germline ends. Germline V CDR1 and CDR2: MNHEY, SMNVEV (reference sequence).

The chain carries TRBV6-6 and TRBJ2-7, with D tentatively TRBD1 (6 bases). CDR3 size: 15 residues. Germline assignment: CDR1 MNHNY and CDR2 SVGAGI (reference sequence). The V gene lost 7 bases and the J gene lost 0 bases, with 16 bases spanning the gap. As DNA, the CDR3 is TGTGCCAGCACCACGCTCGACAGGAGCTCCTACGAGCAGTACTTC. It codes for CASTTLDRSSYEQYF.

This clonotype occurred a few times. V is TRBV12-3 or TRBV12-4 and J is TRBJ1-3, with unresolved D. There are 13 residues in the CDR3. Trimming took off 5 bases at V and 7 bases at J, with 12 bases between the two ends. The CDR3 region is CASSVSVWNTIYF. The CDR3 DNA reads TGTGCCAGCAGTGTCAGCGTTTGGAACACCATATATTTT.

The table lists this clonotype with a few counts. The rearrangement links TRBV2 to TRBJ1-4; D not resolved. The CDR3 length is 13 residues. Germline V lookup: CDR1 SNHLY, CDR2 FYNNEI. The V end was cut by 8 bases, the J end by 6 bases, with 13 bases between. The CDR3 DNA is TGTGCCAGCGATGCATCCACGGATGAAAAACTGTTTTTT. The encoded protein is CASDASTDEKLFF. The whole variable domain, filled in from reference TRBV2 and TRBJ1-4, reads EPEVTQTPSHQVTQMGQEVILRCVPISNHLYFYWYRQILGQKVEFLVSFYNNEISEKSEIFDDQFSVERPDGSNFTLKIRSTKLEDSAMYFCASDASTDEKLFFGSGTQLSVL.

V and J are TRBV7-4 and TRBJ1-5; perhaps TRBD1 as D (5 bases). Germline loops: CDR1 SGHVT, CDR2 SQSDAQ. CDR3 length equals 17 residues. Deletions cut 3 bases from V and 0 bases from J, with 15 bases between. In DNA form, the CDR3 reads TGTGCCAGCAGCTTGGGACCGAGCCCACTTAGCAATCAGCCCCAGCATTTT. Translating gives CASSLGPSPLSNQPQHF.

This clonotype was seen a handful of times. The chain combines TRBV7-9 with TRBJ1-2, with D perhaps TRBD1 (5 bases). Trimming left V 5 bases short and J 1 base short, with 20 bases between. Germline assignment: CDR1 SEHNR and CDR2 FQNEAQ (reference sequence). The CDR3 has 17 residues. The CDR3, as DNA: TGTGCCAGCAGCCCAACAGGAACTTTCCTATTTAACTATGGCTACACCTTC. Translated: CASSPTGTFLFNYGYTF.

This clonotype was seen only a few times. V and J are TRBV7-9 and TRBJ2-2, with D unresolved. Germline loops: CDR1 SEHNR, CDR2 FQNEAQ (reference sequence). The CDR3 contains 13 residues. Trimming removed 2 bases at V and 5 bases at J, with 6 bases between. This CDR3 is CASSLSLTGELFF. The CDR3 DNA reads TGTGCCAGCAGCTTATCCCTGACCGGGGAGCTGTTTTTT.

The rearrangement joins TRBV4-1 to TRBJ1-4; D not certain. CDR1 and CDR2 from the germline V gene are MGHRA and YSYEKL. V lost 1 base and J 11 bases, leaving 14 bases between the germline ends. This CDR3 has 14 residues. The CDR3 loop is CASSQVSLTGKLFF. The CDR3 DNA is TGCGCCAGCAGCCAAGTCTCACTCACCGGGAAACTGTTTTTT.

The chain employs TRBV27 and TRBJ2-7; 10 nucleotides match TRBD1. Germline assignment: CDR1 MNHEY and CDR2 SMNVEV (reference sequence). There are 17 residues in the CDR3. The V and J ends lost 5 bases and 6 bases, in that order; junction bases with no gene match: 16. CDR3 loop: CASSLARDRGEGLEQYF. CDR3 coding DNA: TGTGCCAGCAGTCTCGCCCGGGACAGGGGTGAGGGTCTCGAGCAGTACTTC.

The chain couples TRBV15 to TRBJ2-7; the D is unclear. CDR1 is LNHNV, CDR2 YYDKDF, per germline (reference sequence). V was clipped by 0 bases and J by 6 bases, with 15 bases between them. The CDR3 is 15 amino acids. The CDR3 loop reads CATSRDMGKVGEQYF. Here the CDR3 DNA reads TGTGCCACCAGCAGAGATATGGGGAAGGTGGGCGAGCAGTACTTC. Full variable domain (missing parts from reference TRBV15 and TRBJ2-7): DAMVIQNPRYQVTQFGKPVTLSCSQTLNHNVMYWYQQKSSQAPKLLFHYYDKDFNNEADTPDNFQSRRPNTSFCFLDIRSPGLGDTAMYLCATSRDMGKVGEQYFGPGTRLTVT.